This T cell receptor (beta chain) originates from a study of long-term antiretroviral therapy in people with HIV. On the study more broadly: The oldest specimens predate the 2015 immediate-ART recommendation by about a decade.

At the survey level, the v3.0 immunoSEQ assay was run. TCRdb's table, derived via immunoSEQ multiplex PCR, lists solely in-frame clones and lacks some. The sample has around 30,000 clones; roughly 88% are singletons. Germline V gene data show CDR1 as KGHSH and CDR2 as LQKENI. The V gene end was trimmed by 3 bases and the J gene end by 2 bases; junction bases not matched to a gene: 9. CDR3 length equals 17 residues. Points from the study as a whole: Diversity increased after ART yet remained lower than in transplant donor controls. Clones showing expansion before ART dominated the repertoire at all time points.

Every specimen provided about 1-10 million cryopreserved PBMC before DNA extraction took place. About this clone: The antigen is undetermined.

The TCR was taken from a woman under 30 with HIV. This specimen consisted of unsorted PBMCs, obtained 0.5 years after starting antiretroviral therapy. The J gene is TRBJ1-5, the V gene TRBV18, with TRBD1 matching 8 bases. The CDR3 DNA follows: TGTGCCAGCTCACCCACGTCTTTGGGACAGGGCAATCAGCCCCAGCATTTT. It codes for CASSPTSLGQGNQPQHF.